A selection of T cell receptor beta chains follows, all from one sample in a study of control samples from healthy donors and cancer patients. Profiling relied on immunoSEQ multiplex PCR, and the TCRdb table lists in-frame clones only, not all of them. The repertoire holds under 200,000 clones, with approximately 90% as singletons. The source material was blood. All receptors come from a woman in her twenties or thirties in good health. Both conserved end residues are part of each CDR3. A D gene is named only where the DNA matches it firmly. Where a row states a size, it is once, few, many or the class of an expanded clone; other rows omit it.

j_call,d_call,v_call,clone_size,cdr3_nt,cdr3_aa
TRBJ1-1,TRBD1,TRBV5-4,-,TGTGCCAGCAGCACACCGGGACAGGGGAACACTGAAGCTTTCTTT,CASSTPGQGNTEAFF
TRBJ2-3,-,TRBV4-2,-,TGTGCCAGCAGCTCACCGGGGTCAGATACGCAGTATTTT,CASSSPGSDTQYF
TRBJ1-6,-,TRBV4-2,-,TGTGCCAGCAGCCCCGTAGATATCAGCTATAATTCACCCCTCCACTTT,CASSPVDISYNSPLHF
TRBJ1-6,TRBD1,TRBV6-5,-,TGTGCCAGCAGGCGGACAGGGGGAGTACCCCTCCACTTT,CASRRTGGVPLHF
TRBJ2-1,-,TRBV12-3/TRBV12-4,-,TGTGCCAGCAGCACAGATTCAGGGATTGAGCAGTTCTTC,CASSTDSGIEQFF
TRBJ1-3,-,TRBV2,once,TGTGCCAGCAGTGAAATTCAGGGGTTGGTCTCTGGAAACACCATATATTTT,CASSEIQGLVSGNTIYF
TRBJ2-7,-,TRBV11-2,-,TGTGCCAGCAGCTGGGTATTCCACGAGCAGTACTTC,CASSWVFHEQYF
TRBJ1-6,-,TRBV19,-,TGTGCCAGCTCCGGGACACCTTCACCCCTCCACTTT,CASSGTPSPLHF
TRBJ2-3,-,TRBV29-1,-,TGCAGCGTTAGGACGGGGAGCGCCAGCACAGATACGCAGTATTTT,CSVRTGSASTDTQYF
TRBJ1-6,-,TRBV11-3,-,TGTGCCAGCAGCACAGGGCCAGATTCACCCCTCCACTTT,CASSTGPDSPLHF
TRBJ2-7,TRBD1,TRBV6-5,-,TGTGCCAACGTGCGTTCGGACAGGGATTACGAGCAGTACTTC,CANVRSDRDYEQYF
TRBJ1-1,-,TRBV7-6,-,TGTGCCAGCAGCTTAGATGACAATGGGGACACTGAAGCTTTCTTT,CASSLDDNGDTEAFF
TRBJ1-3,-,TRBV9,-,TGTGCCAGCAGCGTAGGAGAGTCTCTCTCTGGAAACACCATATATTTT,CASSVGESLSGNTIYF
TRBJ1-2,-,TRBV5-1,-,TGCGCCAGCAGCTTGGCGGGGGGTCACTATGGCTACACCTTC,CASSLAGGHYGYTF
TRBJ2-7,TRBD1,TRBV18,-,TGTGCCAGCTCAGTAAGACAGGGGGCGCCGAACGAGCAGTACTTC,CASSVRQGAPNEQYF
TRBJ2-1,-,TRBV6-6,-,TGTGCCAGCAGTCCACAGCTTGACCTGAGCTCCTACAATGAGCAGTTCTTC,CASSPQLDLSSYNEQFF
TRBJ2-5,TRBD2,TRBV5-5,-,TGTGCCAGCAGCTCCCCAGTTCCGGGAGGCGAGACCCAGTACTTC,CASSSPVPGGETQYF
TRBJ2-5,-,TRBV2,-,TGTGCCAGCAGTGATTTTGTTGCGAATCAAGAGACCCAGTACTTC,CASSDFVANQETQYF
TRBJ2-7,-,TRBV29-1,-,TGCAGCGTTCGAAGAGGGGGGGCTCCCTACGAGCAGTACTTC,CSVRRGGAPYEQYF
TRBJ2-7,-,TRBV19,-,TGTGCCAGTAGTATGGGGGCAGCTAATAACTACGAGCAGTACTTC,CASSMGAANNYEQYF
TRBJ1-1,-,TRBV5-4,-,TGTGCCAGCGCCCTTAGGCAGTCCACTGAAGCTTTCTTT,CASALRQSTEAFF
TRBJ1-2,TRBD1,TRBV4-2,-,TGTGCCAGCAGCCAAGTGGACAGGGGAGATGGCTACACCTTC,CASSQVDRGDGYTF
TRBJ2-2,-,TRBV21-1,-,TGTGCCAGCAGCAAAGTGGGGAGACGGATGGTCGCGAACACCGGGGAGCTGTTTTTT,CASSKVGRRMVANTGELFF
TRBJ2-2,-,TRBV28,few,TGTGCCAGCACTCCTACTAAGGGCACCGGGGAGCTGTTTTTT,CASTPTKGTGELFF
TRBJ1-3,-,TRBV29-1,few,TGCAGCGTCGGCGGGTCCTCTGGAAACACCATATATTTT,CSVGGSSGNTIYF
TRBJ1-6,-,TRBV10-3,once,TGTGCCATCAGGGGCGGGCAGGGGAAGAATTCACCCCTCCACTTT,CAIRGGQGKNSPLHF
TRBJ1-1,-,TRBV28,-,TGTGCCAGCAGTTCCCCCGGGGGGCAGAACACTGAAGCTTTCTTT,CASSSPGGQNTEAFF
TRBJ2-1,TRBD2,TRBV19,-,TGTGCCAGTAGTATCTTCGGACTAGCGGGAGAGAATGAGCAGTTCTTC,CASSIFGLAGENEQFF
TRBJ2-1,-,TRBV6-4,-,TGTGCCAGCAGTGCATTCGGGGAGTCCTACAATGAGCAGTTCTTC,CASSAFGESYNEQFF
TRBJ2-4,TRBD2,TRBV5-5,-,TGTGCCAGCAGCTTGTTCGGAAGAACTAGCGGGAGCCACACCAAAAACATTCAGTACTTC,CASSLFGRTSGSHTKNIQYF
TRBJ2-1,-,TRBV27,-,TGTGCCAGCAGTTTATCGATACGCTACAATGAGCAGTTCTTC,CASSLSIRYNEQFF
TRBJ1-5,TRBD1,TRBV28,-,TGTGCCAGTTCCGGACAGGGGAGCAATCAGCCCCAGCATTTT,CASSGQGSNQPQHF
TRBJ1-4,-,TRBV6-5,-,TGTGCCAGCAGTTACTCGACCGGCAAAAATGAAAAACTGTTTTTT,CASSYSTGKNEKLFF
TRBJ2-7,-,TRBV6-1,-,TGTGCCAGCAGTGGGCGGGACAGAACCATGGACTACGAGCAGTACTTC,CASSGRDRTMDYEQYF
TRBJ2-5,-,TRBV21-1,once,TGTGCCAGCGGCTGGGACAGGGCCCAAGAGACCCAGTACTTC,CASGWDRAQETQYF
TRBJ2-2,-,TRBV27,once,TGTGCCAGCACCACGGGGGAGACCGGGGAGCTGTTTTTT,CASTTGETGELFF
TRBJ2-7,-,TRBV6-2/TRBV6-3,-,TGTGCCAGCAGTAGGACCGGGACAAGGGCTTACGAGCAGTACTTC,CASSRTGTRAYEQYF
TRBJ2-7,TRBD1,TRBV28,-,TGTGCCAGCAGTTTATGGGGACAGGGGACCTCCTACGAGCAGTACTTC,CASSLWGQGTSYEQYF
TRBJ1-1,-,TRBV29-1,-,TGCAGCGTTGACAACAGGGTAGGGACTGAAGCTTTCTTT,CSVDNRVGTEAFF
TRBJ2-4,TRBD1,TRBV5-3,-,TGTGCCAGAAGCTCGCGGACAGGTAAAAACATTCAGTACTTC,CARSSRTGKNIQYF
TRBJ1-5,-,TRBV3-1/TRBV3-2,-,TGTGCCAGCAGCCAGGCGGGACCTACCCTGGGACATCAGCCCCAGCATTTT,CASSQAGPTLGHQPQHF
TRBJ2-5,-,TRBV10-2,once,TGCGCCAGCAGGGCGGGGCTGGAGGAGACCCAGTACTTC,CASRAGLEETQYF
TRBJ2-1,TRBD2,TRBV9,-,TGTGCCAGCAGCGTAGGGCTAGCGGGAGCCTACAATGAGCAGTTCTTC,CASSVGLAGAYNEQFF
TRBJ1-1,-,TRBV9,once,TGTGCCAGCAGCGTAAAAGCCCGCAGGGATAACACTGAAGCTTTCTTT,CASSVKARRDNTEAFF
TRBJ2-4,TRBD1,TRBV2,-,TGTGCCAGCAGCCTTATACAGGGGGCCAAAAACATTCAGTACTTC,CASSLIQGAKNIQYF
TRBJ1-1,TRBD1,TRBV28,-,TGTGCCAGCACCCAAACCTCGCCGGGACAGTATGAAGCTTTCTTT,CASTQTSPGQYEAFF
TRBJ2-7,-,TRBV4-1,-,TGCGCCAGCAGCCAAGAGGAGTTGCGGGAGCAGTACTTC,CASSQEELREQYF
TRBJ2-3,TRBD2,TRBV10-3,-,TGTGCCATCAGGCCGACTCTTACTAGCGGGAGGAACACAGATACGCAGTATTTT,CAIRPTLTSGRNTDTQYF
TRBJ1-5,-,TRBV7-3,-,TGTGCCAGCAGCCCCCCCCGGCCTAGCAATCAGCCCCAGCATTTT,CASSPPRPSNQPQHF
TRBJ2-3,TRBD2,TRBV9,once,TGTGCCAGCAGCGTAGAAGGACTAGCGGGAGGGCTCAAAGATACGCAGTATTTT,CASSVEGLAGGLKDTQYF
TRBJ1-1,-,TRBV18,-,TGTGCCAGCTCACAGGAGGCGACCCTAAATACTGAAGCTTTCTTT,CASSQEATLNTEAFF
TRBJ2-5,-,TRBV3-1/TRBV3-2,-,TGTGCCAGCAGCCCCTTTAGGGGAGTGGATGAGACCCAGTACTTC,CASSPFRGVDETQYF
TRBJ2-1,-,TRBV30,-,TGTGCCTGGAGTCTCCCACAGGGAATCGTTAATGAGCAGTTCTTC,CAWSLPQGIVNEQFF
TRBJ2-6,-,TRBV5-1,-,TGCGCCAGCAGCTTAGGGACCGCCTCCTCTGGGGCCAACGTCCTGACTTTC,CASSLGTASSGANVLTF
TRBJ2-7,TRBD1,TRBV9,-,TGTGCCAGCAGCTCCAGCGGGACAGGGTACGAGCAGTACTTC,CASSSSGTGYEQYF
TRBJ2-3,TRBD2,TRBV6-6,-,TGTGCCAGCAGGGCTAGCGGGAGGCCTAGCACAGATACGCAGTATTTT,CASRASGRPSTDTQYF